The entry below describes one T cell receptor beta chain. Its antigen remains undetermined. Base quality data are lacking; no much larger clone is found one base away. These data belong to a study of patients and donors after allogeneic stem cell transplantation (dated by TCRdb to 2018 to 2020). Receptor libraries were prepared by RT-PCR. Sequencing relied on a NextSeq 550. Using fastp at Q25 and MiXCR, TCRdb reprocessed the public reads and kept productive beta chains. Rows are unified per CDR3 protein, each entry keeping the most common DNA and genes. Within this sample are 400,000 to 500,000 distinct CDR3 sequences, with approximately 16% of them counted one time only. 7.2% of the sample is held by the ten biggest clonotypes. Measured from the cysteine to the phenylalanine, the CDR3 is 20 residues long. Only CDR3 DNA is held: 60 bases, read in frame from base 1. From V the trimming removes 4 bases and from J it removes 0 bases, while the gene matches leave 13 bases of the junction unaccounted for. CDR1 and CDR2, per the germline V gene, are LGHNA and YSLEER.

Sequenced material: blood, either unsorted or a sorted T cell fraction (not recorded which). This TCR derives from a human donor who was either an allogeneic HSCT recipient or a stem cell or donor lymphocyte infusion donor (not recorded which). It is not recorded whose cells these are; they may come from a transplant donor. Rearrangement joined TRBV4-3 to TRBJ2-1, with 12 bases matching TRBD2. The base sequence is TGCGCCAGCAGCCTCCTTCTAGCGGGGGGGTACCCGGGCTCCTACAATGAGCAGTTCTTC. Translated, this gives CASSLLLAGGYPGSYNEQFF.